These 9 T cell receptor beta chains came from one sample sequenced in a study of somatic mutations in cytotoxic T cells in rheumatoid arthritis. Using immunoSEQ multiplex PCR, the repertoire was profiled, and TCRdb retains in-frame clones only, with some absent. The table lists some 10,000 clones, around 75% of them singletons, with more than 30% in the top ten. Sequencing used CD8+ T cells sorted from blood. These receptors were taken from a man aged 60-69 years in good health.

V and J are TRBV25-1 and TRBJ2-1, with 11 bases identical to TRBD2. The CDR3 is 14 amino acids. Trimming removed 8 bases from V and 6 bases from J; junction bases left unmatched: 6. Germline assignment: CDR1 MGHDK and CDR2 SYGVNS. This chain's CDR3 is CASGVAGGPNEQFF. CDR3 DNA sequence: TGTGCCAGCGGGGTAGCGGGGGGGCCCAATGAGCAGTTCTTC.

V gene TRBV19 combines with J gene TRBJ2-2, with D unresolved. V lost 3 bases and J lost 5, with 7 bases in between. This CDR3 spans 13 amino acids. CDR1 LNHDA and CDR2 SQIVND come from the germline V gene (reference sequence). This CDR3 is CASSMAGTGELFF. For the CDR3, the DNA is TGTGCCAGTAGTATGGCAGGAACCGGGGAGCTGTTTTTT.

V gene TRBV27 combines with J gene TRBJ1-1; the D gene is possibly TRBD1 (5 bases). V was cut by 6 bases and J by 1 base, with 6 bases left in between. Germline loops: CDR1 MNHEY, CDR2 SMNVEV (reference sequence). The CDR3 is 12 amino acids. The CDR3 sequence: CASRQGNTEAFF. In nucleotides, the CDR3 is TGTGCCAGCAGGCAGGGGAACACTGAAGCTTTCTTT.

The chain recombines TRBV28 with TRBJ1-1, with D unresolved. This CDR3 comprises 17 residues. Looked up from germline, CDR1 is MDHEN and CDR2 is SYDVKM. V lost 3 bases and J lost 3, with 20 bases in between. The CDR3 protein is CASSLGRTFSLDTEAFF. CDR3 nucleotides: TGTGCCAGCAGTTTGGGGAGGACCTTCTCGTTGGACACTGAAGCTTTCTTT.

This clone was recorded a few times. This sequence joins TRBV30 and TRBJ1-5; possible D gene TRBD1, 5 bases. With 1 base removed from V and 7 bases from J, the gap between germline ends came to 14 bases. CDR3 length equals 14 residues. Germline V gene sequence: CDR1 GTSNPN, CDR2 SVGIG (reference sequence). CDR3 coding DNA: TGTGCCTGGAGTGCTCAGGGAAGGTGGCAGCCCCAGCATTTT. Protein product: CAWSAQGRWQPQHF.

The chain is built from TRBV5-1 and TRBJ2-1; D uncertain. This CDR3 has 15 amino acids. Germline V gene data show CDR1 as SGHRS and CDR2 as YFSETQ. The V end was cut by 5 bases, the J end by 6 bases, with 18 bases between. CDR3 sequence: CASSGAPSKGNEQFF. CDR3 sequence (DNA): TGCGCCAGCAGTGGCGCCCCCTCGAAGGGCAATGAGCAGTTCTTC.

By share of the sample, this clone is medium-sized (0.01 to 0.1%). V usage is TRBV7-2 and J usage is TRBJ2-5; no definite D call. Germline V gives CDR1 SGHTA, CDR2 FQGNSA. V lost 5 bases to trimming and J lost 5 bases, with 15 bases between them. The CDR3 extends over 14 amino acids. CDR3 coding DNA: TGTGCCAGCAGCCGATCCGGGCCGAAGGAGACCCAGTACTTC. Its protein product is CASSRSGPKETQYF.

The chain couples TRBV4-1 to TRBJ2-1, with 8 bases aligning to TRBD2. Germline values: CDR1 MGHRA, CDR2 YSYEKL. The junction had 6 bases not matched to a gene; V was cut back by 0 bases and J by 2 bases. The CDR3 has 17 amino acids. This chain's CDR3 is CASSQDPGGAPYNEQFF. The CDR3 DNA follows: TGCGCCAGCAGCCAAGATCCGGGGGGGGCCCCCTACAATGAGCAGTTCTTC.

The chain has TRBV27 and TRBJ2-7, with D possibly matching TRBD2 (5 bases). CDR1 and CDR2 (germline): MNHEY, SMNVEV (reference sequence). V lost 3 bases and J 0 bases, leaving 12 bases between the germline ends. This CDR3 is 15 amino acids long. CDR3 DNA: TGTGCCAGCAGTTTCTTTGAGGGTAGCTCCTACGAGCAGTACTTC. Protein sequence: CASSFFEGSSYEQYF.